These 28 T cell receptor beta chains came from one sample sequenced in a study of blood T cells in healthy people across ages. Primed by a sample-barcoded 5' primer and a J-beta primer mix, a second PCR proceeded for about 6 to 12 cycles. MiXCR was run by TCRdb on the 5' RACE reads, yielding one entry per CDR3 protein. The data hold hundreds of thousands of distinct CDR3 sequences, with approximately 40% observed a single time. Sequences were obtained from blood. The source of these receptors is a man aged 80 or over in good health.

The gene calls are TRBV28 and TRBJ2-7, with 11 bases that match TRBD2. Germline CDR1 and CDR2: MDHEN and SYDVKM. The CDR3 consists of 14 residues. CDR3 bases: TGTGCTATCCATAGCGGGAGGGCTTCTTACGAGCAGTACTTC. Its translation is CAIHSGRASYEQYF. Drawing the rest from reference TRBV28 and TRBJ2-7, the complete variable domain is DVKVTQSSRYLVKRTGEKVFLECVQDMDHENMFWYRQDPGLGLRLIYFSYDVKMKEKGDIPEGYSVSREKKERFSLILESASTNQTSMYLCAIHSGRASYEQYFGPGTRLTVT.

The sample holds a few counts of this clonotype. The chain carries TRBV27 and TRBJ2-1, with 7 bases aligning to TRBD2. Trimming removed 5 bases from V and 7 bases from J; junction bases left unmatched: 8. From germline, CDR1 is MNHEY and CDR2 SMNVEV (reference sequence). The CDR3 extends over 14 amino acids. In DNA, the CDR3 is TGTGCCAGCAGTGTCCTTACTAGCGCTAATGAGCAGTTCTTC. Protein product: CASSVLTSANEQFF.

This chain joins TRBV9 and TRBJ1-6; the match to TRBD1 covers 7 bases. The V segment lost 3 bases and the J segment 7 bases; nucleotides outside the gene matches: 7. This CDR3 region has 15 residues. The germline CDR1 and CDR2 sequences are SGDLS and YYNGEE. The chain's CDR3 is CASSASGTDNSPLHF. The CDR3 nucleotides are TGTGCCAGCAGCGCATCCGGGACAGACAATTCACCCCTCCACTTT.

The rearrangement uses TRBV20-1 and TRBJ2-7; TRBD1 might be the D (5 bases). CDR3 length: 13 residues. Germline V gives CDR1 DFQATT, CDR2 SNEGSKA (reference sequence). V lost 6 bases and J lost 2, with 14 bases in between. For the CDR3, the DNA is TGCAGTGCCGTTGGGGCTGATCCCTACGAGCAGTACTTC. Amino acids: CSAVGADPYEQYF.

This clonotype has more than one count but fewer than ten. The V gene is TRBV29-1, the J gene TRBJ2-3; TRBD2 matches 14 bases. The junction had 4 bases not matched to a gene; V was cut back by 7 bases and J by 1 base. The CDR3 is 15 amino acids. Germline values: CDR1 SQVTM, CDR2 ANQGSEA. The DNA of the CDR3 is TGCAGCGGCGGACTAGCGGGGGGAGGCACAGATACGCAGTATTTT. Translation gives CSGGLAGGGTDTQYF.

Ten or more counts support this clonotype. This sequence joins TRBV6-5 and TRBJ2-7; D may match TRBD1 or TRBD2 (5 bases each). CDR3 length: 16 residues. Germline CDR1 and CDR2: MNHEY and SVGAGI. Trimming took 5 bases from V and 3 from J, leaving 20 bases between them. The CDR3 protein is CASSPQVTWGYYEQYF. CDR3 nucleotide sequence: TGTGCCAGCAGTCCCCAGGTGACCTGGGGGTACTACGAGCAGTACTTC.

This sequence joins TRBV29-1 and TRBJ2-4; either TRBD1 or TRBD2 may fit D (5 bases each). The better agreement between TRBJ2-7 and the DNA end casts doubt on the J call. The CDR3 loop spans 13 amino acids. Germline-derived CDR1 and CDR2 are SQVTM and ANQGSEA. In nucleotides, the CDR3 is TGCAGCAGCCGGGACGGAATAACCTACGAGCAGTACTTC. The encoded protein is CSSRDGITYEQYF.

This clonotype was picked up a small number of times. V and J are TRBV7-9 and TRBJ2-7; D uncertain. CDR3 length: 13 residues. Trimming removed 1 base at V and 3 bases at J, with 7 bases between. Germline CDR1 reads SEHNR; CDR2 reads FQNEAQ (reference sequence). CDR3 nucleotide sequence: TGTGCCAGCAGCTTAGGGGAATTCTACGAGCAGTACTTC. Protein sequence: CASSLGEFYEQYF. The variable domain in full, with the rest retrieved from reference TRBV7-9 and TRBJ2-7, is DTGVSQNPRHKITKRGQNVTFRCDPISEHNRLYWYRQTLGQGPEFLTYFQNEAQLEKSRLLSDRFSAERPKGSFSTLEIQRTEQGDSAMYLCASSLGEFYEQYFGPGTRLTVT.

The V and J genes are TRBV2 and TRBJ1-1; TRBD1 aligns across 9 bases. V was clipped by 5 bases and J by 1 base; unmatched bases: 5. The CDR3 extends over 15 amino acids. Germline-derived CDR1 and CDR2 are SNHLY and FYNNEI. In DNA form, the CDR3 reads TGTGCCAGCAGTCTTCGGACAGGGGCGAACACTGAAGCTTTCTTT. The encoded protein is CASSLRTGANTEAFF.

The chain is built from TRBV24-1 and TRBJ2-2; TRBD2 agrees at 12 bases. The V gene end was trimmed by 4 bases and the J gene end by 5 bases; junction bases not matched to a gene: 4. Germline CDR1 KGHDR, CDR2 SFDVKD. The CDR3 consists of 16 residues. This chain's CDR3 is CATSEQGLAGTGELFF. CDR3 DNA sequence: TGTGCCACCAGTGAACAAGGACTAGCGGGAACCGGGGAGCTGTTTTTT.

This clonotype came up once. This chain links TRBV25-1 with TRBJ2-1, with TRBD2 matching 7 bases. Germline values: CDR1 MGHDK, CDR2 SYGVNS. The V and J ends lost 7 bases and 10 bases, in that order; junction bases with no gene match: 4. The CDR3 covers 11 residues. The CDR3 bases are TGTGCCAGCACTAGCGGCTACGAGCAGTTCTTC. Translation: CASTSGYEQFF.

This chain joins TRBV30 and TRBJ2-5, with D maybe TRBD2 (6 bases). The end of the DNA fits TRBJ2-7 better, so the J call may be wrong. The CDR3 loop spans 14 amino acids. The germline V gene encodes CDR1 GTSNPN and CDR2 SVGIG (reference sequence). The CDR3 DNA follows: TGTGCCTGGAGATCAAAGGGACTCTCTACCGAGCAGTACTTC. Its protein is CAWRSKGLSTEQYF.

This clonotype was counted between two and nine times. V usage is TRBV12-3 or TRBV12-4 and J usage is TRBJ2-5; 10 bases are a match to TRBD2. The length of the CDR3 is 16 residues. V gave up 3 bases and J gave up 1 base; unmatched junction bases: 5. The CDR3 is CASSFGLAGVQETQYF. Written as DNA, the CDR3 is TGTGCCAGCAGTTTTGGGCTAGCGGGGGTCCAAGAGACCCAGTACTTC.

The chain carries TRBV11-3 and TRBJ2-1; D is possibly TRBD1 (5 bases). CDR3 size: 14 residues. Germline loops: CDR1 SGHNT, CDR2 YENEEA. Trimming cost V 3 bases and J 10 bases, with 16 bases left between them. CDR3 protein: CASSLSGPGTEQFF. CDR3 in DNA: TGTGCCAGCAGCTTGTCAGGGCCGGGTACGGAGCAGTTCTTC.

DNA of the CDR3: TGTGCCAGCTCACCGGCTAGCGGTGGTAGAGATACGCAGTATTTT. Translating gives CASSPASGGRDTQYF. This sequence joins TRBV18 and TRBJ2-3; 7 nucleotides line up with TRBD2. The CDR3 extends over 15 amino acids. Losses at the gene ends were 3 bases for V and 5 bases for J; bases not matched to a gene: 8. Per germline, CDR1 KGHSH and CDR2 LQKENI.

This clonotype was observed a handful of times. This sequence joins TRBV12-5 and TRBJ1-5, with D maybe TRBD1 (6 bases). The CDR3 is made up of 16 amino acids. Per germline, CDR1 LGHNT and CDR2 FRNRAP. V was shortened by 0 bases and J by 0 bases, with 9 bases between the two germline ends. The CDR3 region has the DNA TGTGCTAGTGGTTTGGTACAGGGTTATAGCAATCAGCCCCAGCATTTT. It codes for CASGLVQGYSNQPQHF. Full variable domain (outside the CDR3, taken from reference TRBV12-5 and TRBJ1-5): DARVTQTPRHKVTEMGQEVTMRCQPILGHNTVFWYRQTMMQGLELLAYFRNRAPLDDSGMPKDRFSAEMPDATLATLKIQPSEPRDSAVYFCASGLVQGYSNQPQHFGDGTRLSIL.

This clonotype was counted a few times. The CDR3, as DNA: TGCGCCAGCAGCCAAGAGAGACAGACATACCATGAGCAGTTCTTC. Translating gives CASSQERQTYHEQFF. The chain links TRBV4-3 to TRBJ2-1, with D perhaps TRBD1 (5 bases). Germline-derived CDR1 and CDR2 are LGHNA and YSLEER. This CDR3 region has 15 residues. Trimming removed 0 bases from V and 8 bases from J, with 14 bases in between.

This chain uses TRBV9 with TRBJ2-7; D possibly uses TRBD1 or TRBD2 (5 bases each). Trimming removed 4 bases from V and 4 bases from J, with 12 bases in between. The length of the CDR3 is 13 residues. Germline CDR1 reads SGDLS; CDR2 reads YYNGEE. The CDR3 DNA sequence: TGTGCCAGCAGCACGGGACCGTTATACGAGCAGTACTTC. Translating it yields CASSTGPLYEQYF. The variable domain in full, with the rest retrieved from reference TRBV9 and TRBJ2-7, is DSGVTQTPKHLITATGQRVTLRCSPRSGDLSVYWYQQSLDQGLQFLIQYYNGEERAKGNILERFSAQQFPDLHSELNLSSLELGDSALYFCASSTGPLYEQYFGPGTRLTVT.

V gene TRBV15 combines with J gene TRBJ1-5; no firm D call. V was pared by 5 bases and J by 5 bases, with 16 bases between. The CDR3 contains 15 residues. CDR1 is LNHNV and CDR2 is YYDKDF in the germline V gene (reference sequence). The CDR3 loop reads CATSVGQGSYQPQHF. The CDR3 nucleotides read TGTGCCACCAGCGTAGGTCAAGGGTCATATCAGCCCCAGCATTTT.

This chain joins TRBV2 and TRBJ2-6, with D possibly being TRBD1 (6 bases). The CDR3 is 16 amino acids. V was pared by 6 bases and J by 3 bases, with 15 bases between. Germline CDR1 reads SNHLY; CDR2 reads FYNNEI. The CDR3 DNA follows: TGTGCCAGCAGCCACCGACCAGGGGTTGGGGCCAACGTCCTGACTTTC. As protein: CASSHRPGVGANVLTF. The complete variable domain, with remaining parts taken from reference TRBV2 and TRBJ2-6, reads EPEVTQTPSHQVTQMGQEVILRCVPISNHLYFYWYRQILGQKVEFLVSFYNNEISEKSEIFDDQFSVERPDGSNFTLKIRSTKLEDSAMYFCASSHRPGVGANVLTFGAGSRLTVL.

Here the CDR3 reads CATSRDLGQPVYTF. CDR3 nucleotides: TGTGCCACCAGCAGAGATCTAGGACAGCCCGTCTACACCTTC. The chain uses TRBV15 and TRBJ1-2; weak D call: TRBD1 (6 bases). V dropped 0 bases and J dropped 10 bases, with 15 bases sitting between them. The CDR3 has 14 residues. Germline V lookup: CDR1 LNHNV, CDR2 YYDKDF (reference sequence).

A few counts support this clonotype. The CDR3 DNA is TGCGCCAGCAGCCAAGACCTCCGGGGAGGACAGGGAAAGACCCAGTACTTC. This codes for CASSQDLRGGQGKTQYF. The V and J genes are TRBV4-1 and TRBJ2-5, with 8 bases matching TRBD1. The CDR3 covers 17 residues. Germline V lookup: CDR1 MGHRA, CDR2 YSYEKL. V was clipped by 0 bases and J by 6 bases; unmatched bases: 12.

This clonotype was seen a handful of times. The chain links TRBV21-1 to TRBJ2-1; no DNA check was done on the table's D call, TRBD2. TRBV21-1 is assigned pseudogene status. This CDR3 is built from 16 residues. CDR3 DNA sequence: TGTGCCAGCAGCAAAAGGGGAAAGCGGGAGGGCCGAAAGCAGTTCTTC. Translated: CASSKRGKREGRKQFF.

The rearrangement links TRBV11-2 to TRBJ2-1, with D perhaps assigned TRBD1 or TRBD2 (5 bases each). CDR1 SGHAT and CDR2 FQNNGV come from the germline V gene. There are 14 residues in the CDR3. The V and J ends lost 5 bases and 6 bases respectively, with 14 bases between them. Written as DNA, the CDR3 is TGTGCCAGCAGCGCAGGGATTGCGGGCAATGAGCAGTTCTTC. Amino acid sequence: CASSAGIAGNEQFF.

About this clonotype itself: The germline gene is not matched at one end of the junction; a read error may be the cause. The chain carries TRBV11-2 and TRBJ2-3; possible D gene TRBD2, 5 bases. This CDR3 spans 16 amino acids. Germline CDR1 is SGHAT and CDR2 is FQNNGV. The CDR3 DNA reads as TGTGCCTGCAGCTTCTTTGCGTCAGGACTCACAGATACGCAGTATTTT. Amino acid sequence: CACSFFASGLTDTQYF.

This clonotype was seen ten or more times. This rearrangement joins TRBV10-3 to TRBJ2-1, with 8 bases identical to TRBD1. Germline lookup yields CDR1 ENHRY and CDR2 SYGVKD. The CDR3 spans 14 residues. J gave up 12 bases and V 2 bases, and 9 bases lay outside the gene matches. CDR3 DNA: TGTGCCATCAGTGAGGGACAGGGTCGGAGCCGGCAGTTCTTC. Its translation: CAISEGQGRSRQFF.

The rearrangement links TRBV5-4 to TRBJ2-5, with 10 bases that match TRBD2. Near its end, the DNA agrees better with TRBJ2-1, so the J call may be wrong. CDR1 and CDR2 (germline): SGHNT, YYREEE (reference sequence). There are 15 residues in the CDR3. DNA for the CDR3: TGTGCCAGCAGCCCCGGGACTAGCGAAGAAGAGACCCAGTTCTTC. It yields the protein CASSPGTSEEETQFF.

This clonotype was picked up many times. The rearrangement uses TRBV7-2 and TRBJ1-1, with D uncertain. The CDR3 contains 13 residues. The V end was cut by 2 bases, the J end by 0 bases, with 4 bases between. Germline values: CDR1 SGHTA, CDR2 FQGNSA. Written as DNA, the CDR3 is TGTGCCAGCAGCTTAAGTCTGAACACTGAAGCTTTCTTT. It is translated as CASSLSLNTEAFF.